These T cell receptor beta chains were read from a single sample in a study of T cell responses to AZD1222 COVID-19 vaccine. Assay: immunoSEQ multiplex PCR; the TCRdb copy retains only in-frame clones and omits some. Found here are under 200,000 clones, around nine tenths of them singletons; the top ten hold 3.6%. Sequences were derived from peripheral blood, sampled 28 days after the second dose of the MenACWY control vaccine. These receptors were taken from an adult who received the MenACWY meningococcal vaccine as a control. The CDR3 runs from the conserved cysteine through the conserved F or W. Fields, in order: D gene, clone size, J gene, V gene, CDR3 protein, CDR3 DNA. A D gene is named only where the DNA matches it firmly. Only part of the rows carry a size: once, few, many, or a class if the clone is expanded.

D: TRBD1
size: -
J: TRBJ1-2
V: TRBV27
CDR3: CASTRLRDSSYGYTF
DNA: TGTGCCAGCACGCGACTGAGGGACAGCTCTTATGGCTACACCTTC

D: -
size: -
J: TRBJ1-2
V: TRBV12-3/TRBV12-4
CDR3: CASSPGQRGYTF
DNA: TGTGCCAGCAGCCCCGGACAGCGGGGCTACACCTTC

D: TRBD1
size: -
J: TRBJ1-1
V: TRBV28
CDR3: CASSLTGREAEAFF
DNA: TGTGCCAGCAGCCTGACAGGGAGGGAGGCTGAAGCTTTCTTT

D: -
size: -
J: TRBJ2-2
V: TRBV7-2
CDR3: CASSRTGANTGELFF
DNA: TGTGCCAGCAGCAGGACGGGAGCTAACACCGGGGAGCTGTTTTTT

D: TRBD2
size: -
J: TRBJ2-3
V: TRBV9
CDR3: CASSGGLAGRHDGTQYF
DNA: TGTGCCAGCAGCGGCGGACTAGCGGGCCGCCACGATGGTACGCAGTATTTT

D: -
size: -
J: TRBJ2-7
V: TRBV6-5
CDR3: CASSSLGGEQYF
DNA: TGTGCCAGCAGTAGCCTGGGGGGCGAGCAGTACTTC

D: -
size: -
J: TRBJ1-5
V: TRBV19
CDR3: CASTRRGERNQPQHF
DNA: TGTGCCAGTACCCGACGGGGGGAGAGGAATCAGCCCCAGCATTTT

D: TRBD2
size: few
J: TRBJ2-5
V: TRBV7-9
CDR3: CASSLGGLAGWDF
DNA: TGTGCCAGCAGCTTAGGTGGACTAGCGGGATGGGACTTC

D: TRBD2
size: few
J: TRBJ2-7
V: TRBV7-8
CDR3: CASSGGLAGGTYEQYF
DNA: TGTGCCAGCAGCGGCGGACTAGCGGGAGGAACCTACGAGCAGTACTTC

D: -
size: -
J: TRBJ1-1
V: TRBV5-1
CDR3: CASSPSPQTLNTEAFF
DNA: TGCGCCAGCAGCCCCTCCCCTCAGACCTTGAACACTGAAGCTTTCTTT

D: TRBD1
size: -
J: TRBJ1-4
V: TRBV5-1
CDR3: CASSFLAGGGEKLFF
DNA: TGCGCCAGCAGCTTCCTGGCAGGGGGAGGTGAAAAACTGTTTTTT

D: TRBD1
size: once
J: TRBJ2-7
V: TRBV6-5
CDR3: CASSYRTGVEQYF
DNA: TGTGCCAGCAGTTACCGGACAGGGGTCGAGCAGTACTTC

D: TRBD1
size: -
J: TRBJ1-5
V: TRBV30
CDR3: CAWTLGTGRVAPQHF
DNA: TGTGCCTGGACCTTGGGGACAGGGAGGGTAGCGCCCCAGCATTTT

D: -
size: -
J: TRBJ2-1
V: TRBV5-5
CDR3: CASRLMPANEQFF
DNA: TGTGCCAGCAGGCTAATGCCTGCAAATGAGCAGTTCTTC

D: -
size: once
J: TRBJ1-5
V: TRBV18
CDR3: CASSPSGMGDQPQHF
DNA: TGTGCCAGCTCACCAAGCGGGATGGGCGATCAGCCCCAGCATTTT

D: -
size: -
J: TRBJ2-3
V: TRBV4-1
CDR3: CASSQGPSTDTQYF
DNA: TGCGCCAGCAGCCAGGGACCTAGCACAGATACGCAGTATTTT

D: -
size: -
J: TRBJ1-2
V: TRBV9
CDR3: CASSPERIGFGYTF
DNA: TGTGCCAGCAGCCCAGAACGCATCGGGTTCGGCTACACCTTC

D: -
size: -
J: TRBJ2-4
V: TRBV5-4
CDR3: CATRGPGKNIQYF
DNA: TGTGCCACCCGGGGGCCGGGCAAAAACATTCAGTACTTC

D: TRBD2
size: -
J: TRBJ2-1
V: TRBV7-6
CDR3: CASSLTGGNEQFF
DNA: TGTGCCAGCAGCTTAACGGGAGGTAATGAGCAGTTCTTC

D: -
size: -
J: TRBJ2-2
V: TRBV2
CDR3: CASSGYRSNTGELFF
DNA: TGTGCCAGCAGTGGATACAGGTCGAACACCGGGGAGCTGTTTTTT

D: TRBD2
size: -
J: TRBJ2-1
V: TRBV7-8
CDR3: CASSQHLTSGSGNEQFF
DNA: TGTGCCAGCAGCCAGCATCTGACTAGCGGGAGTGGCAATGAGCAGTTCTTC

D: -
size: -
J: TRBJ2-5
V: TRBV18
CDR3: CASSPTALPSGAEETQYF
DNA: TGTGCCAGCTCACCGACGGCCCTGCCCTCTGGGGCCGAAGAGACCCAGTACTTC

D: -
size: few
J: TRBJ1-5
V: TRBV19
CDR3: CASSIWTGGGDQPQHF
DNA: TGTGCCAGTAGTATCTGGACCGGGGGCGGGGATCAGCCCCAGCATTTT

D: TRBD1
size: -
J: TRBJ1-1
V: TRBV28
CDR3: CASTRQGPGAEAFF
DNA: TGTGCCAGCACCCGACAGGGGCCGGGGGCTGAAGCTTTCTTT

D: -
size: -
J: TRBJ1-6
V: TRBV12-3/TRBV12-4
CDR3: CASSNPGDSPLHF
DNA: TGTGCCAGCAGCAACCCGGGAGATTCACCCCTCCACTTT

D: TRBD1
size: -
J: TRBJ1-1
V: TRBV6-5
CDR3: CATKDRANTEAFF
DNA: TGTGCCACCAAGGACAGGGCGAACACTGAAGCTTTCTTT

D: -
size: -
J: TRBJ1-2
V: TRBV6-2/TRBV6-3
CDR3: CASSIPPGRHGGGYTF
DNA: TGTGCCAGCAGTATACCCCCGGGACGCCACGGCGGTGGCTACACCTTC

D: -
size: -
J: TRBJ1-3
V: TRBV7-2
CDR3: CASSLERQGFGNTIYF
DNA: TGTGCCAGCAGCTTAGAAAGGCAGGGCTTTGGAAACACCATATATTTT

D: TRBD1
size: -
J: TRBJ1-4
V: TRBV3-1/TRBV3-2
CDR3: CASSQARTGASSNEKLFF
DNA: TGTGCCAGCAGCCAAGCGCGGACAGGGGCCTCTAGTAATGAAAAACTGTTTTTT

D: -
size: -
J: TRBJ1-5
V: TRBV30
CDR3: CAWAGPGFSGDQPQHF
DNA: TGTGCCTGGGCCGGTCCGGGATTCAGCGGCGATCAGCCCCAGCATTTT

D: -
size: -
J: TRBJ2-5
V: TRBV11-2
CDR3: CASSLASRGETQYF
DNA: TGTGCCAGCAGCTTGGCCTCGAGAGGAGAGACCCAGTACTTC

D: -
size: -
J: TRBJ2-7
V: TRBV2
CDR3: CASSGDQGPHEQYF
DNA: TGTGCCAGCAGTGGTGATCAGGGGCCCCACGAGCAGTACTTC

D: -
size: -
J: TRBJ1-1
V: TRBV6-6
CDR3: CASSYVSPNTEAFF
DNA: TGTGCCAGCAGTTACGTGAGCCCGAACACTGAAGCTTTCTTT

D: TRBD2
size: once
J: TRBJ2-7
V: TRBV4-3
CDR3: CASSQGLAGLYEQYF
DNA: TGCGCCAGCAGCCAAGGACTAGCGGGCCTCTACGAGCAGTACTTC

D: -
size: -
J: TRBJ1-1
V: TRBV4-3
CDR3: CASSLGLNTEAFF
DNA: TGCGCCAGCAGCCTAGGACTGAACACTGAAGCTTTCTTT

D: -
size: -
J: TRBJ2-2
V: TRBV9
CDR3: CASSAPNTGELFF
DNA: TGTGCCAGCAGCGCCCCGAACACCGGGGAGCTGTTTTTT

D: -
size: -
J: TRBJ1-1
V: TRBV28
CDR3: CASSLWRSNTEAFF
DNA: TGTGCCAGCAGTTTATGGCGGTCGAACACTGAAGCTTTCTTT

D: -
size: once
J: TRBJ1-2
V: TRBV18
CDR3: CASSPGAQGSGYTF
DNA: TGTGCCAGCTCACCCGGTGCCCAGGGGAGTGGCTACACCTTC

D: -
size: -
J: TRBJ1-5
V: TRBV24-1
CDR3: CATSDQRLGNWPQHF
DNA: TGTGCCACCAGTGACCAACGACTGGGAAATTGGCCCCAGCATTTT